This T cell receptor (beta chain) was retrieved from a study of T-cell memory formation after mild COVID-19. Study-level information: Clustering of TCRs was largely donor specific.

The 5'RACE method, run with constant-segment primers, produced TCR alpha and TCR beta cDNA libraries (carrying sample barcodes and UMIs). TCRdb passed the 5' RACE reads through MiXCR, listing each CDR3 protein once. The sample includes about 240,000 distinct CDR3 sequences, around 10% of them seen just once. Study observations and caveats: The study found balanced CD4/CD8 in clones contracting day 15 to 85 and a CD4+ lean in later expanders.

This clonotype has a count of ten or more. The antigen is unknown. The germline V and J ends were trimmed by 0 bases and 0 bases, with 12 bases remaining between them. Germline V gene data show CDR1 as LGHDT and CDR2 as YNNKEL (reference sequence). The length of the CDR3 is 16 residues. Sequenced material: PBMCs or a T cell subset sorted from them (not recorded which). The chain carries TRBV3-1 and TRBJ2-7; TRBD1 or TRBD2 may be the D gene (6 bases each). This TCR was recovered from a man aged 18-30 years who had mild COVID-19 (a few samples of this study predate the infection). Cell type and time point are not known. The CDR3 is CASSQDEGGCSYEQYV. CDR3 bases: TGTGCCAGCAGCCAAGATGAAGGGGGGTGCTCCTACGAGCAGTACGTC.